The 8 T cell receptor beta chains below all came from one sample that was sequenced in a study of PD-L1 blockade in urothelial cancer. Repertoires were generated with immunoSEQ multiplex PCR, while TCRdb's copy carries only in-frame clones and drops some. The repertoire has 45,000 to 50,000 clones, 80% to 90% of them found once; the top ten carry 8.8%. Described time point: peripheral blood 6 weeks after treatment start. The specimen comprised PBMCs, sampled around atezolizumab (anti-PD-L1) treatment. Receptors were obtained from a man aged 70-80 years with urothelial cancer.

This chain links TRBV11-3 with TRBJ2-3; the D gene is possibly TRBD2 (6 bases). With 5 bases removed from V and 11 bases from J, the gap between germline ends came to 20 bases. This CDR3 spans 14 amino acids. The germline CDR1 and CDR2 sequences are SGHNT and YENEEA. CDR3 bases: TGTGCCAGCAGCCCCGGGACTTCTCGAGGTGGGCAGTATTTT. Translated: CASSPGTSRGGQYF.

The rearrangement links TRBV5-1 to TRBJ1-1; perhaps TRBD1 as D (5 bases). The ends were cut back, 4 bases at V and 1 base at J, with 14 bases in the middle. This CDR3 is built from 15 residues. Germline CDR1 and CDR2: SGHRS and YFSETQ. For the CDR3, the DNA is TGCGCCAGCAGCCCGTTGGGCAGGGCGAACACTGAAGCTTTCTTT. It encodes CASSPLGRANTEAFF.

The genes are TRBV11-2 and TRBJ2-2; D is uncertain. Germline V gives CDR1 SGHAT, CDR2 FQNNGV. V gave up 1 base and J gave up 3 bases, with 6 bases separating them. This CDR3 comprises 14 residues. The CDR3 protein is CASSLARDTGELFF. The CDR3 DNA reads TGTGCCAGCAGCTTAGCCCGCGACACCGGGGAGCTGTTTTTT.

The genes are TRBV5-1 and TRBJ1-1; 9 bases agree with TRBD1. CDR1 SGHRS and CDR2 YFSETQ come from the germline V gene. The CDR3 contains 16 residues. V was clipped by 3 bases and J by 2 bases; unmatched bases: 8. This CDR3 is CASSSGTGYPNTEAFF. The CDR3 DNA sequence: TGCGCCAGCAGCTCCGGGACAGGGTACCCCAACACTGAAGCTTTCTTT.

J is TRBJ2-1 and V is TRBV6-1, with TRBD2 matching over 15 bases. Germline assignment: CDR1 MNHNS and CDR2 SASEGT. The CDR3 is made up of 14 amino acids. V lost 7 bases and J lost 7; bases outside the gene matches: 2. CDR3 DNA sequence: TGTGCCAGCACCGGACTAGCGGGAGGGAATGAGCAGTTCTTC. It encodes CASTGLAGGNEQFF.

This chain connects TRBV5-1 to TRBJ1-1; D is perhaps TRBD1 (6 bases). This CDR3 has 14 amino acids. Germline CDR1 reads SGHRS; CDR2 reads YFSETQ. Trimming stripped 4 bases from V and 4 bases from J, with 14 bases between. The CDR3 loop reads CASSPREGGTEAFF. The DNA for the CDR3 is TGCGCCAGCAGCCCCAGGGAAGGGGGCACTGAAGCTTTCTTT.

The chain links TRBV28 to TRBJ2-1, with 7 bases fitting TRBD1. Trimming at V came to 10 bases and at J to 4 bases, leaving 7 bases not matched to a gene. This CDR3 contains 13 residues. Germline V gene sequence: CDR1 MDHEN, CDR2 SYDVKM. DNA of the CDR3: TGTGCCACTGAACAGGGGCTATACAATGAGCAGTTCTTC. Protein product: CATEQGLYNEQFF.

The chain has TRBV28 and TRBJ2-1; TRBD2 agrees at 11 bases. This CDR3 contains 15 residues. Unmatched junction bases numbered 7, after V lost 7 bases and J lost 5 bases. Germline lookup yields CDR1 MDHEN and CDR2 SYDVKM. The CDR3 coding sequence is TGTGCCAGCAACCCTAGCGGGAGGTTAAACAATGAGCAGTTCTTC. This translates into CASNPSGRLNNEQFF.